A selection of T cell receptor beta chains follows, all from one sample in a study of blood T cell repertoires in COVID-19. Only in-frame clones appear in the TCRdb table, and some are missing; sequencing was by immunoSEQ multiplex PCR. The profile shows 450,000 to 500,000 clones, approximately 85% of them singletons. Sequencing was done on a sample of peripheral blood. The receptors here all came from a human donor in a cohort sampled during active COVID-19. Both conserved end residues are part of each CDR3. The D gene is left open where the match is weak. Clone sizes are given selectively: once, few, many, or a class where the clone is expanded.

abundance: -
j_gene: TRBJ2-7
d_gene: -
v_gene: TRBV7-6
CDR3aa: CASSLEGVPFYEQYF
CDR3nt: TGTGCCAGCAGCTTAGAGGGGGTTCCGTTCTACGAGCAGTACTTC

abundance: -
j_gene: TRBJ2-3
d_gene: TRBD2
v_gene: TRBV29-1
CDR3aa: CSVPGLAGGGTDTQYF
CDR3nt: TGCAGCGTACCGGGACTAGCGGGAGGAGGCACAGATACGCAGTATTTT

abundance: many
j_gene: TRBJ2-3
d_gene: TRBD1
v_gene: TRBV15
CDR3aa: CATTTGTGADTQYF
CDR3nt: TGTGCCACCACTACCGGGACAGGGGCAGATACGCAGTATTTT

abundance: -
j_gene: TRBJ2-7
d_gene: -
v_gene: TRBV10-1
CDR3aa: CARDIHSYEQYF
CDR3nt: TGCGCGAGGGACATCCACTCCTACGAGCAGTACTTC

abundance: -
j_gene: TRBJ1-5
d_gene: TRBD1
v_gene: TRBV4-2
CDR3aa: CASSPTPGQGANSNQPQHF
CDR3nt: TGTGCCAGCAGCCCGACTCCGGGACAGGGGGCCAACAGCAATCAGCCCCAGCATTTT

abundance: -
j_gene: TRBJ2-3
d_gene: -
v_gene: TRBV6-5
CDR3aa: CASMGGSTDTQYF
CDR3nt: TGTGCCAGCATGGGCGGGAGCACAGATACGCAGTATTTT

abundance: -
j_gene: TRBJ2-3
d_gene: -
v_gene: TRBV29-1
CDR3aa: CSVVGTGTSTDTQYF
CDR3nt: TGCAGCGTTGTAGGGACGGGGACTAGCACAGATACGCAGTATTTT

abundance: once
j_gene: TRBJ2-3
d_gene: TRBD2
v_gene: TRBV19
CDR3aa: CASSIQGPAGTSTDTQYF
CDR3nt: TGTGCCAGTAGTATCCAGGGCCCAGCGGGAACTAGCACAGATACGCAGTATTTT

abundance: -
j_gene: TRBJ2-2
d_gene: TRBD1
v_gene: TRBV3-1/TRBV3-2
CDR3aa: CASSQDGRGLPGELFF
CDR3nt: TGTGCCAGCAGCCAAGATGGCAGGGGGCTCCCCGGGGAGCTGTTTTTT

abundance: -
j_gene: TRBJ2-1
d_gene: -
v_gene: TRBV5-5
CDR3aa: CASSLAGPEQFF
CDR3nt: TGTGCCAGCAGCTTGGCCGGTCCTGAGCAGTTCTTC

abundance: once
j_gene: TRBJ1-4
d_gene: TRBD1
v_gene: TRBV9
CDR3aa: CASSVQGGGEKLFF
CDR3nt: TGTGCCAGCAGCGTCCAGGGGGGAGGTGAAAAACTGTTTTTT

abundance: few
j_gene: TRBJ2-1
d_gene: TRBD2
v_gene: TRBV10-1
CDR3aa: CASSERDGLAVDNEQFF
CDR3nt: TGCGCCAGCAGTGAGCGGGATGGACTAGCAGTCGACAATGAGCAGTTCTTC

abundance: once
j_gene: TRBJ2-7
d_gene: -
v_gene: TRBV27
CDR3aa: CASSFRSDSYEQYF
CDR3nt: TGTGCCAGCAGTTTCCGTTCAGACTCCTACGAGCAGTACTTC

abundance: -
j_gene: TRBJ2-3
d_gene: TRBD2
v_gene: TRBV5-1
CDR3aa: CASSLGASGSDTQYF
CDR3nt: TGCGCCAGCAGCTTGGGGGCTAGCGGGAGTGATACGCAGTATTTT

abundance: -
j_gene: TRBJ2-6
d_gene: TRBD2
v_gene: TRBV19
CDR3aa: CASSMSGTRVSGANVLTF
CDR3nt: TGTGCCAGTAGTATGAGCGGGACTAGGGTGTCTGGGGCCAACGTCCTGACTTTC

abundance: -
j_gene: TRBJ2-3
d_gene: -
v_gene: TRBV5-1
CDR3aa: CASSPSTDTQYF
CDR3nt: TGCGCCAGCAGCCCAAGCACAGATACGCAGTATTTT

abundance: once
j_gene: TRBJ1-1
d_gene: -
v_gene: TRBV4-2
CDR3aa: CASSQGGDGNTEAFF
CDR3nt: TGTGCCAGCAGCCAAGGCGGGGACGGGAACACTGAAGCTTTCTTT

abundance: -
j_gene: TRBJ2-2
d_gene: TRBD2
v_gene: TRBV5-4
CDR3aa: CASSLAGLAGAGELFF
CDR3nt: TGTGCCAGCAGCTTGGCCGGACTAGCGGGAGCGGGGGAGCTGTTTTTT

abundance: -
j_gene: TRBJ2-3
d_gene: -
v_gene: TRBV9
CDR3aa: CASSVEGVGADTQYF
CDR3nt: TGTGCCAGCAGCGTAGAGGGGGTCGGGGCAGATACGCAGTATTTT

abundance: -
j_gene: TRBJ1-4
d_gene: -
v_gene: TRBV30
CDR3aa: CAWSVDNRRDKLFF
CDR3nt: TGTGCCTGGAGTGTAGATAACAGGAGAGATAAACTGTTTTTT

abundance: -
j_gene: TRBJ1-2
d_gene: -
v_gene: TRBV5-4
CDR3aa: CASSPPEGFYGYTF
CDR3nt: TGTGCCAGCAGCCCCCCGGAGGGTTTCTATGGCTACACCTTC

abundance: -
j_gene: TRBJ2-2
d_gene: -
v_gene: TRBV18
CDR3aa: CASSRSSDLGTGELFF
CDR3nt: TGTGCCAGCTCACGATCTAGCGATCTGGGGACCGGGGAGCTGTTTTTT

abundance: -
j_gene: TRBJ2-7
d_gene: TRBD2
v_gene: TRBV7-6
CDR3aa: CASSLEREGLREQYF
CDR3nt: TGTGCCAGCAGCTTAGAGCGGGAGGGCCTTAGAGAGCAGTACTTC

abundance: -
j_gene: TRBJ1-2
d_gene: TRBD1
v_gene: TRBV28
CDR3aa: CASSSINRGGYTF
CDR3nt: TGTGCCAGCAGTTCGATTAACAGGGGAGGCTACACCTTC

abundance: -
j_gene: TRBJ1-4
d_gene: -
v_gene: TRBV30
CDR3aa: CAWRISPGSQKLFF
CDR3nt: TGTGCCTGGAGAATCTCACCGGGGTCTCAAAAACTGTTTTTT

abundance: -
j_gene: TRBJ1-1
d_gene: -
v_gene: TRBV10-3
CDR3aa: CATRGYGTEAFF
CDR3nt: TGTGCCACTAGGGGATACGGCACTGAAGCTTTCTTT

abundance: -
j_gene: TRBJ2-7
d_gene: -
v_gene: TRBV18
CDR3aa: CASSRASSDPYEQYF
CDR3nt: TGTGCCAGCTCACGGGCCTCTAGCGACCCCTACGAGCAGTACTTC

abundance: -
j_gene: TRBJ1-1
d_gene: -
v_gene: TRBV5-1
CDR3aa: CASSFNTNLMNTEAFF
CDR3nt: TGCGCCAGCAGCTTCAACACGAACCTGATGAACACTGAAGCTTTCTTT

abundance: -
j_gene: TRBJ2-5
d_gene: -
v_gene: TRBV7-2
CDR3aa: CASSFRAGQETQYF
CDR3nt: TGTGCCAGCAGCTTTAGGGCGGGTCAAGAGACCCAGTACTTC

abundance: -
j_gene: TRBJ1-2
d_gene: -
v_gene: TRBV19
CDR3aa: CASSIDVQAEGYTF
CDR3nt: TGTGCCAGTAGTATAGATGTACAGGCGGAAGGCTACACCTTC

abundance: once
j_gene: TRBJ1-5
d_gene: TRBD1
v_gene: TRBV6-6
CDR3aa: CASSYGQGGTSPQHF
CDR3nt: TGTGCCAGCAGTTACGGACAGGGAGGGACATCGCCCCAGCATTTT

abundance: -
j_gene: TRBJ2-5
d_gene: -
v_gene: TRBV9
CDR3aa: CASSVDRGKETQYF
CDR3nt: TGTGCCAGCAGCGTAGATCGCGGAAAAGAGACCCAGTACTTC

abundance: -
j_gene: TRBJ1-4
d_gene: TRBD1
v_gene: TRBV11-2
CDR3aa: CASSLGWGGTGGQLFF
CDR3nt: TGTGCCAGCAGCTTAGGATGGGGCGGGACAGGGGGGCAACTGTTTTTT

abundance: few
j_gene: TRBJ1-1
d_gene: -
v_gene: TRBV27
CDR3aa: CASSLERNTEAFF
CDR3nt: TGTGCCAGCAGCCTGGAGAGGAACACTGAAGCTTTCTTT

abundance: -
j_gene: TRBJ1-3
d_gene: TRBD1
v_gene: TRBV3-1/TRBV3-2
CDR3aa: CASSLRTGTGNTIYF
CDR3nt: TGTGCCAGCAGCCTCCGGACAGGGACTGGAAACACCATATATTTT

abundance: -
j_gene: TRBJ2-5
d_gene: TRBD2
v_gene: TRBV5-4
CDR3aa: CASSFGGGATETQYF
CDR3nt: TGTGCCAGCAGCTTTGGGGGAGGGGCCACAGAGACCCAGTACTTC

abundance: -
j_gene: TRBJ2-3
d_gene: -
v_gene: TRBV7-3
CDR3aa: CASSLTRAAATDTQYF
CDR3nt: TGTGCCAGCAGCTTAACAAGAGCGGCTGCCACAGATACGCAGTATTTT

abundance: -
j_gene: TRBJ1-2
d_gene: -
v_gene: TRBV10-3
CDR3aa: CAISEPNFRGPGGYTF
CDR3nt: TGTGCCATCAGTGAGCCTAATTTCAGGGGCCCCGGGGGCTACACCTTC

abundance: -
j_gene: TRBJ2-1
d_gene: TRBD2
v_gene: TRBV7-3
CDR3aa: CASSVRGLALYNEQFF
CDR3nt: TGTGCCAGCAGCGTTAGGGGACTAGCGTTATACAATGAGCAGTTCTTC

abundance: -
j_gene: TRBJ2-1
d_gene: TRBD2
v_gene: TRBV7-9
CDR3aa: CASSFYGAGGYNEQFF
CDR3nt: TGTGCCAGCAGCTTCTACGGAGCGGGAGGGTACAATGAGCAGTTCTTC

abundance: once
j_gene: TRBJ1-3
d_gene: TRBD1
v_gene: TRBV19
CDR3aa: CASTDRVSGNTIYF
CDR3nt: TGTGCCAGTACCGACAGGGTGTCAGGAAACACCATATATTTT

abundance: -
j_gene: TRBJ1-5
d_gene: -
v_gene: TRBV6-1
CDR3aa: CASSEAGGFNQPQHF
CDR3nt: TGTGCCAGCAGTGAAGCCGGGGGGTTTAATCAGCCCCAGCATTTT

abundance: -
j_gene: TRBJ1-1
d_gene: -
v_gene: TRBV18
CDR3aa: CASSFEEVNTEAFF
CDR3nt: TGTGCCAGCTCATTTGAGGAGGTGAACACTGAAGCTTTCTTT